One and the same sample provided the 31 T cell receptor beta chains below, sequenced in a study of blood T cell repertoires in COVID-19 (dated by TCRdb to between 2020 and 2021). Library construction relied on the immunoSEQ multiplex PCR assay. TCRdb took this table from immuneACCESS and kept in-frame rearrangements with V and J called. Such tables lack part of the clones; where checked against another copy, unresolved V genes explain under half of the gap, and the rest is unexplained. The sample has approximately 300,000 clones on record, about 80% of them singletons. Around a sixth of the sample lies in the top ten. Sequenced input: peripheral blood. The origin of the receptors is a person aged 65 to 85 with COVID-19, enrolled during active disease.

V usage is TRBV27 and J usage is TRBJ1-4, with a weak D call TRBD1 (5 bases). Germline lookup yields CDR1 MNHEY and CDR2 SMNVEV (reference sequence). The CDR3 totals 14 residues. Trimming pared 4 bases from V and 5 bases from J, leaving 11 bases between. The CDR3 bases are TGTGCCAGCAGTTACTCGGGGGAAAATGAAAAACTGTTTTTT. This gives the protein CASSYSGENEKLFF.

On this clone itself: Other DNA sequences in the sample encode the same CDR3. The J gene is TRBJ2-2, the V gene TRBV18; TRBD2 agrees at 7 bases. Germline V gene data show CDR1 as KGHSH and CDR2 as LQKENI. The CDR3 contains 14 residues. V lost 3 bases to trimming and J lost 5 bases; unmatched junction nucleotides: 3. The CDR3 region is CASSPLAATGELFF. The CDR3 nucleotides read TGTGCCAGCTCACCGCTAGCGGCGACCGGGGAGCTGTTTTTT. Filled out from reference TRBV18 and TRBJ2-2, the complete variable domain reads NAGVMQNPRHLVRRRGQEARLRCSPMKGHSHVYWYRQLPEEGLKFMVYLQKENIIDESGMPKERFSAEFPKEGPSILRIQQVVRGDSAAYFCASSPLAATGELFFGEGSRLTVL.

This clone occurred once. V and J are TRBV28 and TRBJ1-6; tentative D call: TRBD1 (5 bases). The V end lost 7 bases, the J end lost 2 bases, and 9 bases lay between the germline ends. This CDR3 has 14 residues. CDR1 MDHEN and CDR2 SYDVKM come from the germline V gene. In DNA, the CDR3 is TGTGCCAGCACAGGGCTACCCTATAATTCACCCCTCCACTTT. It encodes CASTGLPYNSPLHF.

The chain recombines TRBV3-1 (or the pseudogene TRBV3-2) with TRBJ2-1; 8 bases agree with TRBD2. The CDR3 is made up of 16 amino acids. Germline loops: CDR1 LGHDT, CDR2 YNNKEL (reference sequence). Trimming took 4 bases from V and 2 from J; bases not matched to a gene: 7. The CDR3 region has the DNA TGTGCCAGCAGCCCCCGCGGGGGGAGGCCCTACAATGAGCAGTTCTTC. It encodes CASSPRGGRPYNEQFF.

V and J are TRBV7-9 and TRBJ2-1; 8 bases match TRBD2. V lost 2 bases and J lost 6; bases outside the gene matches: 9. The CDR3 spans 16 residues. The germline CDR1 and CDR2 sequences are SEHNR and FQNEAQ (reference sequence). The CDR3 DNA reads TGTGCCAGCAGCTTATGGTCGGGGGGGGCCTTCAATGAGCAGTTCTTC. This gives the protein CASSLWSGGAFNEQFF.

The rearrangement uses TRBV19 and TRBJ2-5, with 8 nucleotides matching TRBD2. Germline CDR1 and CDR2: LNHDA and SQIVND (reference sequence). Trimming at V came to 6 bases and at J to 4 bases, leaving 13 bases not matched to a gene. CDR3 length: 16 residues. CDR3: CASSIRRGGIGETQYF. CDR3 nucleotide sequence: TGTGCCAGTAGCATCAGACGGGGGGGCATCGGAGAGACCCAGTACTTC.

The V gene is TRBV6-5, the J gene TRBJ1-3; 8 bases match TRBD1. Germline V CDR1 and CDR2: MNHEY, SVGAGI. The trim removed 6 bases at V and 4 bases at J, leaving 5 bases unmatched. The CDR3 is made up of 14 amino acids. This CDR3 is CASSMTGEGNTIYF. The DNA for the CDR3 is TGTGCCAGCAGCATGACAGGGGAAGGAAACACCATATATTTT.

The chain is built from TRBV5-4 and TRBJ2-7; TRBD1 matches at 8 bases. This CDR3 region has 14 residues. The V gene end was trimmed by 4 bases and the J gene end by 6 bases; junction bases not matched to a gene: 9. The V gene's germline CDR1 is SGHNT and CDR2 YYREEE (reference sequence). The CDR3 sequence is CASSHVPGGFEQYF. CDR3 DNA sequence: TGTGCCAGCAGCCACGTACCAGGGGGCTTCGAGCAGTACTTC.

This clone has at least ten counts. The V and J genes are TRBV3-1 (or the pseudogene TRBV3-2) and TRBJ2-7; D gene ambiguous. The CDR3 runs to 12 residues. CDR1 and CDR2 from the germline V gene are LGHDT and YNNKEL (reference sequence). V was clipped by 0 bases and J by 4 bases, with 4 bases between them. The CDR3 region has the DNA TGTGCCAGCAGCCAAGATCCGTACGAGCAGTACTTC. Residues: CASSQDPYEQYF.

This sequence joins TRBV2 and TRBJ2-7; D perhaps matches TRBD1 (6 bases). From germline, CDR1 is SNHLY and CDR2 FYNNEI. Deletions cut 7 bases from V and 0 bases from J, with 10 bases between. The CDR3 is made up of 13 amino acids. CDR3 region: CASTGVSSYEQYF. In DNA, the CDR3 is TGTGCCAGCACAGGGGTTTCCTCCTACGAGCAGTACTTC.

The genes are TRBV6-6 and TRBJ2-2; D is possibly TRBD2 (6 bases). V was clipped by 8 bases and J by 3 bases, with 16 bases between them. From germline, CDR1 is MNHNY and CDR2 SVGAGI (reference sequence). The CDR3 spans 15 residues. CDR3 DNA: TGTGCCAGCTTAGGAGGGATGGTGGACACCGGGGAGCTGTTTTTT. The encoded protein is CASLGGMVDTGELFF.

The chain carries TRBV19 and TRBJ1-5, with TRBD1 as a possible D gene (6 bases). Trimming removed 9 bases from V and 0 bases from J, with 12 bases in between. Germline CDR1 and CDR2: LNHDA and SQIVND (reference sequence). The CDR3 has 14 amino acids. The CDR3: CASGLGHSNQPQHF. The CDR3 nucleotides are TGTGCCAGCGGGTTGGGACATAGCAATCAGCCCCAGCATTTT.

The chain uses TRBV4-3 and TRBJ1-4, with D unresolved. Germline CDR1 and CDR2: LGHNA and YSLEER. The CDR3 is made up of 16 amino acids. V was shortened by 0 bases and J by 2 bases, with 10 bases between the two germline ends. CDR3 amino acids: CASSQEIRGTNEKLFF. The CDR3 nucleotides are TGCGCCAGCAGCCAAGAGATCCGGGGTACTAATGAAAAACTGTTTTTT.

The rearrangement joins TRBV5-1 to TRBJ2-7; D is perhaps TRBD1 (5 bases). CDR3 length equals 14 residues. The V and J ends lost 0 bases and 5 bases respectively, with 12 bases between them. Per the germline V gene, CDR1 is SGHRS and CDR2 is YFSETQ. Written as DNA, the CDR3 is TGCGCCAGCAGCTTGGAGGGGTGGATTGACGAGCAGTACTTC. It yields the protein CASSLEGWIDEQYF.

The rearrangement joins TRBV3-1 (or the pseudogene TRBV3-2) to TRBJ2-3, with 11 bases fitting TRBD1. J was trimmed by 6 bases and V by 4 bases; bases with no gene match: 21. In germline, CDR1 is LGHDT, CDR2 YNNKEL (reference sequence). The CDR3 is made up of 20 amino acids. The CDR3 bases are TGTGCCAGCAGCCGACGGACAGGGGGCGGTGCGGCTGACACCAAGGATACGCAGTATTTT. Amino acid sequence: CASSRRTGGGAADTKDTQYF.

The CDR3 is CASSLSTANTGELFF. In DNA form, the CDR3 reads TGCGCCAGCAGCTTGAGCACAGCGAACACCGGGGAGCTGTTTTTT. The chain uses TRBV5-1 and TRBJ2-2; D ambiguous. V lost 1 base and J 0 bases, leaving 7 bases between the germline ends. CDR1 and CDR2 from the germline V gene are SGHRS and YFSETQ. The CDR3 is 15 amino acids.

The chain combines TRBV7-2 with TRBJ2-3; D remains unclear. In germline, CDR1 is SGHTA, CDR2 FQGNSA. Trimming pared 7 bases from V and 0 bases from J, leaving 14 bases between. The CDR3 has 15 amino acids. As DNA, the CDR3 is TGTGCCAGCACCAGCGCTTTGCACAGCACAGATACGCAGTATTTT. Protein sequence: CASTSALHSTDTQYF.

This clone was counted a few times. The chain recombines TRBV3-1 (or the pseudogene TRBV3-2) with TRBJ1-2, with 12 positions matching TRBD1. With 5 bases clipped from V and 8 bases from J, the junction kept 9 bases outside the gene matches. CDR1 is LGHDT, CDR2 YNNKEL, per germline (reference sequence). This CDR3 region has 15 residues. Here the CDR3 DNA reads TGTGCCAGCAGCAACGGGACAGGGGGCCGCTGGGGCTACACCTTC. The encoded protein is CASSNGTGGRWGYTF.

The rearrangement joins TRBV19 to TRBJ1-1; D ambiguous. Germline V gives CDR1 LNHDA, CDR2 SQIVND (reference sequence). V gave up 6 bases and J gave up 6 bases, with 11 bases separating them. The CDR3 is 12 residues long. CDR3 coding DNA: TGTGCCAGTAGGAGGGAGTTGGCTGAAGCTTTCTTT. Residues: CASRRELAEAFF.

This chain uses TRBV19 with TRBJ1-1, with unresolved D. CDR3 length equals 14 residues. Germline V gene data show CDR1 as LNHDA and CDR2 as SQIVND (reference sequence). Trimming removed 3 bases at V and 3 bases at J, with 11 bases between. The CDR3 bases are TGTGCCAGTAGTATTCGAGCCTTGGACACTGAAGCTTTCTTT. It encodes CASSIRALDTEAFF.

This sequence joins TRBV18 and TRBJ2-2; TRBD2 might be the D (6 bases). The length of the CDR3 is 16 residues. CDR1 KGHSH and CDR2 LQKENI come from the germline V gene. V was shortened by 6 bases and J by 6 bases, with 20 bases between the two germline ends. The CDR3 sequence: CASSLLREAQAGELFF. The CDR3, as DNA: TGTGCCAGCTCGCTTTTGAGGGAGGCCCAGGCCGGGGAGCTGTTTTTT.

This chain links TRBV7-3 with TRBJ2-2; D unresolved. With 1 base removed from V and 6 bases from J, the gap between germline ends came to 6 bases. This CDR3 is 13 amino acids long. Germline CDR1 reads SGHTA; CDR2 reads FQGTGA. CDR3 sequence reads: CASSLNSAGELFF. The CDR3 region has the DNA TGTGCCAGCAGCTTAAATTCTGCCGGGGAGCTGTTTTTT.

The chain couples TRBV11-3 to TRBJ2-7, with D perhaps matching TRBD2 (6 bases). CDR1 and CDR2 from the germline V gene are SGHNT and YENEEA. V was pared by 3 bases and J by 2 bases, with 11 bases between. CDR3 length: 14 residues. DNA for the CDR3: TGTGCCAGCAGCTTCGGGGGACCACCCTACGAGCAGTACTTC. It is translated as CASSFGGPPYEQYF. The full variable domain, its missing parts supplied by reference TRBV11-3 and TRBJ2-7, is EAGVVQSPRYKIIEKKQPVAFWCNPISGHNTLYWYLQNLGQGPELLIRYENEEAVDDSQLPKDRFSAERLKGVDSTLKIQPAELGDSAVYLCASSFGGPPYEQYFGPGTRLTVT.

The chain joins TRBV4-2 to TRBJ2-5, with 8 bases identical to TRBD2. The CDR3 loop spans 16 amino acids. V lost 0 bases to trimming and J lost 2 bases; unmatched junction nucleotides: 5. Germline CDR1 is LGHNA and CDR2 is YNFKEQ. The CDR3 loop reads CASSQERASGQETQYF. The CDR3 DNA is TGTGCCAGCAGCCAAGAACGGGCTAGCGGGCAAGAGACCCAGTACTTC.

The rearrangement joins TRBV6-5 to TRBJ2-7; a possible D gene is TRBD1 (6 bases). CDR3 length equals 12 residues. V gave up 6 bases and J gave up 7 bases, with 13 bases separating them. The germline V gene has CDR1 MNHEY and CDR2 SVGAGI. CDR3 region: CASSVQGREQYF. CDR3 bases: TGTGCCAGCAGCGTACAGGGAAGGGAGCAGTACTTC.

The CDR3 DNA sequence: TGCAGCGGACGGACTAGCGCGAACACCGGGGAGCTGTTTTTT. Residues: CSGRTSANTGELFF. The V and J genes are TRBV29-1 and TRBJ2-2, with TRBD2 matching 9 bases. The V gene end was trimmed by 7 bases and the J gene end by 0 bases; junction bases not matched to a gene: 3. This CDR3 region has 14 residues. Germline V gene lookup returns CDR1 SQVTM and CDR2 ANQGSEA.

This clone was detected only once. This sequence joins TRBV28 and TRBJ1-1; D gene uncertain. The germline V and J ends were trimmed by 4 bases and 10 bases, with 10 bases remaining between them. Germline loops: CDR1 MDHEN, CDR2 SYDVKM. The CDR3 contains 11 residues. CDR3 region: CASSSGLGAFF. CDR3 in DNA: TGTGCCAGCAGTTCTGGACTGGGAGCTTTCTTT. Filled out from reference TRBV28 and TRBJ1-1, the complete variable domain reads DVKVTQSSRYLVKRTGEKVFLECVQDMDHENMFWYRQDPGLGLRLIYFSYDVKMKEKGDIPEGYSVSREKKERFSLILESASTNQTSMYLCASSSGLGAFFGQGTRLTVV.

The rearrangement links TRBV6-6 to TRBJ2-3; 7 bases align to TRBD2. Germline CDR1 MNHNY, CDR2 SVGAGI (reference sequence). The junction had 10 bases not matched to a gene; V was cut back by 4 bases and J by 3 bases. This CDR3 region has 16 residues. CDR3 bases: TGTGCCAGCAGTTCTGACCCGGTCGGGGGGACAGATACGCAGTATTTT. This codes for CASSSDPVGGTDTQYF.

This clone was detected only a few times. V gene TRBV29-1 combines with J gene TRBJ1-2; 10 bases are shared with TRBD1. Germline loops: CDR1 SQVTM, CDR2 ANQGSEA. The ends lost 6 bases at V and 8 bases at J; junction bases unmatched: 12. This CDR3 has 14 residues. CDR3 DNA sequence: TGCAGCGTACCCAAATGGGACAGGGGAGAGGGCTACACCTTC. Translation: CSVPKWDRGEGYTF. Drawing the rest from reference TRBV29-1 and TRBJ1-2, the complete variable domain is SAVISQKPSRDICQRGTSLTIQCQVDSQVTMMFWYRQQPGQSLTLIATANQGSEATYESGFVIDKFPISRPNLTFSTLTVSNMSPEDSSIYLCSVPKWDRGEGYTFGSGTRLTVV.

A word on this clone: The junction does not match germline at one end; this may be a read error. V gene TRBV29-1 combines with J gene TRBJ1-3; D gene ambiguous. This CDR3 region has 15 residues. Germline CDR1 reads SQVTM; CDR2 reads ANQGSEA. Here the CDR3 reads CSVEGYYGSGNTIYF. CDR3 nucleotides: TGCAGCGTAGAAGGATATTACGGCTCTGGAAACACCATATATTTT.

The chain carries TRBV7-2 and TRBJ2-1; 11 bases match TRBD2. Germline lookup yields CDR1 SGHTA and CDR2 FQGNSA. The CDR3 spans 16 residues. V dropped 2 bases and J dropped 4; count of bases not matched to a gene: 4. The CDR3 sequence: CASSLSLAGGYNEQFF. CDR3 nucleotide sequence: TGTGCCAGCAGCTTAAGCCTAGCGGGGGGATACAATGAGCAGTTCTTC.